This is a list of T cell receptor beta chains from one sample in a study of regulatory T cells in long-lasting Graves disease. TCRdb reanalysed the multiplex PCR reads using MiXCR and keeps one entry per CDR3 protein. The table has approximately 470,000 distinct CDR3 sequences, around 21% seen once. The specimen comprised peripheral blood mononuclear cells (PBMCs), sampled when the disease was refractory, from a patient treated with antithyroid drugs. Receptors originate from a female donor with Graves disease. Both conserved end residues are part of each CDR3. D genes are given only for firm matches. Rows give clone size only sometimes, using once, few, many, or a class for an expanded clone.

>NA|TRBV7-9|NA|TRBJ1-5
TGTGCCAGCAGCCCTTCGAACTTCAGAAATAGCAATCAGCCCCAGCATTTT
CASSPSNFRNSNQPQHF
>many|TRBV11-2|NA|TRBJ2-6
TGTGCCAGCAGCTTAGACAGGTCCGGTGCCAACGTCCTGACTTTC
CASSLDRSGANVLTF
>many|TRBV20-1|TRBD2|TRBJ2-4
TGCAGTGCTAGCCTACCTAGCGGGAGTTTGGGAAACATTCAGTACTTC
CSASLPSGSLGNIQYF
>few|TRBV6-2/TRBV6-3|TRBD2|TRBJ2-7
TGTGCCAGCAGTACGGGACTAGCGGGAGGGAAAACACACTACGAGCAGTACTTC
CASSTGLAGGKTHYEQYF
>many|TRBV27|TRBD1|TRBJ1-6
TGTGCCAGCAGTAGTACAGGGGGCTCACCCCTCCACTTT
CASSSTGGSPLHF
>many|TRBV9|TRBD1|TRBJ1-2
TGTGCCAGCAGCCAACTGGGACAGGGGCTAGGCTACACCTTC
CASSQLGQGLGYTF
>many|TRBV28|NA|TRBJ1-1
TGTGCCAGCAGTTGGGGTGGGTCAGAAGCTTTCTTT
CASSWGGSEAFF
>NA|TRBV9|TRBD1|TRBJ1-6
TGTGCCAGCAGCGCGACAGGGATAAATTCACCCCTCCACTTT
CASSATGINSPLHF
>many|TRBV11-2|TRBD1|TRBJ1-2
TGTGCCAGTTCCCTCAGGGGGCGGGAAGATGGCTACACCTTC
CASSLRGREDGYTF
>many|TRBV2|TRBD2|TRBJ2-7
TGTGCCAGCAGAGATACACTAGCGGGAGTTCGGTCCTACGAGCAGTACTTC
CASRDTLAGVRSYEQYF
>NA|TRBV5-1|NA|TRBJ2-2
TGCGCCAGCAGCCCCCGCGGTGCAACCAACACCGGGGAGCTGTTTTTT
CASSPRGATNTGELFF
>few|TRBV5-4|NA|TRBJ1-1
TGTGCCAGCAGCGGGGGGGGGTTCGAGAAACGGGACACTGAAGCTTTCTTT
CASSGGGFEKRDTEAFF
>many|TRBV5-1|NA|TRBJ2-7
TGCGCCAGCAGCGACTATCCCTCCTACGAGCAGTACTTC
CASSDYPSYEQYF
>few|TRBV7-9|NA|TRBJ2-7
TGTGCCAGCAGCTTATGGGAGTACGAGCAGTACTTC
CASSLWEYEQYF
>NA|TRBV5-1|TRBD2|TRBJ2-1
TGCGCCAGCAGCTGGACCGGGACTAGTTTTCCCTACAATGAGCAGTTCTTC
CASSWTGTSFPYNEQFF
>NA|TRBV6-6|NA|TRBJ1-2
TGTGCCAGCAGTTACTCGGGACACTATGGCTACACCTTC
CASSYSGHYGYTF
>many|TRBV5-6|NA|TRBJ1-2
TGTGCCAGCAGCTTCGGACGACGAGGCTACACCTTC
CASSFGRRGYTF
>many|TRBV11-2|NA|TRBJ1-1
TGTGCCAGCAGCTTACGGGCAAAAAACACTGAAGCTTTCTTT
CASSLRAKNTEAFF
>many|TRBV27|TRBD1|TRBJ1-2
TGTGCCAGCAGTTTACGGAGGGACAGCTATGGCTACACCTTC
CASSLRRDSYGYTF
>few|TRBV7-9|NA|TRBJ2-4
TGTGCCAGCAGCGGGCTAGCGCTCATAGCCAAAAACATTCAGTACTTC
CASSGLALIAKNIQYF
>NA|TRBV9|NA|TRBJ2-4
TGTGCCAGCAGCGTCAACGGGGTAGCCAAAAACATTCAGTACTTC
CASSVNGVAKNIQYF
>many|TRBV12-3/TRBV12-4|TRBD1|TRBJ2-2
TGTGCCAGCAGTCGGACAGGGGGCATCGGGGAGCTGTTTTTT
CASSRTGGIGELFF
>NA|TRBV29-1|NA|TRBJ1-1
TGCAGCGTTGACTACTTAAGAACAGGCGTCGAGAACACTGAAGCTTTCTTT
CSVDYLRTGVENTEAFF
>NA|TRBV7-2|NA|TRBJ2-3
TGTGCCAGCAGCTCGCTGTACACAGATACGCAGTATTTT
CASSSLYTDTQYF
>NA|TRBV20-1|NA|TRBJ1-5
TGCAGTGCTAGAGATGAGGCACAGGGAAATCAGCCCCAGCATTTT
CSARDEAQGNQPQHF
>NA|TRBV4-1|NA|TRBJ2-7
TGCGCCAGCAGCCAACCAGGGTCATCCTACGAGCAGTACTTC
CASSQPGSSYEQYF
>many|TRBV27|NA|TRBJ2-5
TGTGCCAGCAGCCCCCCCGGGACATCTCAAGAGACCCAGTACTTC
CASSPPGTSQETQYF
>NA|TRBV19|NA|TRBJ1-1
TGTGCCAGTAGTAAGTTTGGAAGGGTGAACACTGAAGCTTTCTTT
CASSKFGRVNTEAFF
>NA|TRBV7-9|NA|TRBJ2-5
TGTGCCAGCAGCTTAGGTGGCTTGTCCGAGACCCAGTACTTC
CASSLGGLSETQYF
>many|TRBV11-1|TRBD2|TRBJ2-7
TGTGCCAGCAGCTTTGGACTAGCGGCCTACGAGCAGTACTTC
CASSFGLAAYEQYF
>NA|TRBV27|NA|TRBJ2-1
TGTGCCAGCAGTTTATTCGGGAGCTATGAGCAGTTCTTC
CASSLFGSYEQFF
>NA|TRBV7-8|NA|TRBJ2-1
TGTGCCAGCAGCTCCATGGGGGCCATTTCTCGCAATGAGCAGTTCTTC
CASSSMGAISRNEQFF
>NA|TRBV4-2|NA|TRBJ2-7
TGTGCCAGCAGCCCTGGACAAGGAGGCCCTTCATGGGTCGAGCAGTACTTC
CASSPGQGGPSWVEQYF
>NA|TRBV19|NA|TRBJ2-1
TGTGCCAGTAGTATTATTTCGTCGGGAGAGCTTCCTCACGAGCAGTTCTTC
CASSIISSGELPHEQFF
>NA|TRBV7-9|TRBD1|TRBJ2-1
TGTGCCAGCAGTGAGGGGGCAGGTGGGGTATACAATGAGCAGTTCTTC
CASSEGAGGVYNEQFF
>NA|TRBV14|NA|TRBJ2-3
TGTGCCAGCAGCCATTCGCGAACAGATACGCAGTATTTT
CASSHSRTDTQYF
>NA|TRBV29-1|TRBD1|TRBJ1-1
TGCAGCGTTCATCAGGGGGCTGACAGGAAGGCTTTCTTT
CSVHQGADRKAFF
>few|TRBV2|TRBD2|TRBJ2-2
TGTGCCAGCAGGGGAGGGTTGGGTACCGGGGAGCTGTTTTTT
CASRGGLGTGELFF
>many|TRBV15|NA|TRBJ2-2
TGTGCCACCAGCAGAGATCGAGGTTACACCGGGGAGCTGTTTTTT
CATSRDRGYTGELFF
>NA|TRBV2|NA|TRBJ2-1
TGTGCCAGCGGGGGGGATAGGACAGGCAGTGAGCAGTTCTTC
CASGGDRTGSEQFF
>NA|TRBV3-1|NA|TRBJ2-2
TGTGCCAGCAGCCAAGAGGGGTTCGCGAACACCGGGGAGCTGTTTTTT
CASSQEGFANTGELFF
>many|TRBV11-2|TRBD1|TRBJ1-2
TGTGCCAGCAGCCTCCTCTCGGGACAGGGCCTTCTAGCTAACTATGGCTACACCTTC
CASSLLSGQGLLANYGYTF
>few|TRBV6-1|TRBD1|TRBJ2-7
TGTGCCAGCAGTGGGACAGGACGAACTACCGAGCAGTACTTC
CASSGTGRTTEQYF
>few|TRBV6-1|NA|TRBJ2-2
TGTGCCAGCAAACCCGGGACGTCGAACACCGGGGAGCTGTTTTTT
CASKPGTSNTGELFF
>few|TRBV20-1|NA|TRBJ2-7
TGCAGTGCTGCGGCCGGCGGGGGCACCCTCTACGAGCAGTACTTC
CSAAAGGGTLYEQYF
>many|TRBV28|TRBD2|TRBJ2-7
TGTGCCAGCAGTTTATGGGGGCGGGAGGCTCAATCCAACGAGCAGTACTTC
CASSLWGREAQSNEQYF
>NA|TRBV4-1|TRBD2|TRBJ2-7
TGCGCCAGCAGCCAAGAGCGAGCGGGAGTAACGGGAGAGCAGTACTTC
CASSQERAGVTGEQYF
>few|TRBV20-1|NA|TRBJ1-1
TGCAGTACCTCGGACTGGAACACTGAAGCTTTCTTT
CSTSDWNTEAFF
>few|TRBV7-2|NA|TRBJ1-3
TGTGCCAGCAGCTTAGCCTCAGTCTCTGGAAACACCATATATTTT
CASSLASVSGNTIYF
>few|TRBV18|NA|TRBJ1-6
TGTGCCAGCTCACCGGTTCAGGGGTACAATTCACCCCTCCACTTT
CASSPVQGYNSPLHF
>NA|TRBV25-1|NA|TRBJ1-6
TGTGCCAGCAGGGGAGGGGCGGAAAATTCACCCCTCCACTTT
CASRGGAENSPLHF
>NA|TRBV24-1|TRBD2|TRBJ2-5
TGTGCCACCAGTGATTTAAGCGGGAGAGGGGAGACCCAGTACTTC
CATSDLSGRGETQYF
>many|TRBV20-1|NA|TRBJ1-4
TGCAGTGTTTCGGGGAAGGAAAAACTGTTTTTT
CSVSGKEKLFF
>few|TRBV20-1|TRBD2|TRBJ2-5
TGCAGTGCTGCCGGGACTAGCGGGAGGCTACGAGAGACCCAGTACTTC
CSAAGTSGRLRETQYF
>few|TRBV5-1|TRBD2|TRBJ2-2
TGCGCCAGCAGAAGGAATAGCGGGGCGAACACCGGGGAGCTGTTTTTT
CASRRNSGANTGELFF